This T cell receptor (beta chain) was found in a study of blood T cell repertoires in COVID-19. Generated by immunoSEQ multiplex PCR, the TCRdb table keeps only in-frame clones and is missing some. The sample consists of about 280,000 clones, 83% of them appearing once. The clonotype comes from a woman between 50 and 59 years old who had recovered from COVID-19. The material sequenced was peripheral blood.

The chain's CDR3 is CASSQVEGLGAYGYTF. The CDR3 DNA is TGTGCCAGCAGCCAAGTGGAGGGGTTGGGTGCATATGGCTACACCTTC. This chain links TRBV3-1 (or the pseudogene TRBV3-2) with TRBJ1-2; D possibly corresponds to TRBD1 (5 bases). The germline V gene encodes CDR1 LGHDT and CDR2 YNNKEL (reference sequence). The CDR3 is 16 amino acids. The V gene lost 1 base and the J gene lost 5 bases, with 17 bases spanning the gap.